These 31 T cell receptor beta chains were sequenced from one sample in a study of neoadjuvant anti-PD-1 for oral cavity cancer. The time point here: after neoadjuvant nivolumab, at surgical resection. Some clones are missing from TCRdb's copy, which holds only in-frame ones; the method was immunoSEQ multiplex PCR. The sample has tens of thousands of clones; under 30% are singletons. The sample consisted of tumor tissue, taken after nivolumab (anti-PD-1) treatment. These TCRs come from a person between 40 and 85 years old with oral cavity squamous cell carcinoma.

The chain is built from TRBV5-6 and TRBJ2-7, with 11 bases fitting TRBD1. The CDR3 is 17 amino acids. The germline V gene has CDR1 SGHDT and CDR2 YYEEEE. The V gene end was trimmed by 4 bases and the J gene end by 3 bases; junction bases not matched to a gene: 12. CDR3: CASSLTAPGQGGYEQYF. CDR3 coding DNA: TGTGCCAGCAGCCTGACGGCCCCGGGACAGGGGGGCTACGAGCAGTACTTC.

The J gene is TRBJ2-5, the V gene TRBV27; D is ambiguous. The CDR3 contains 14 residues. With 4 bases removed from V and 7 bases from J, the gap between germline ends came to 16 bases. Germline V lookup: CDR1 MNHEY, CDR2 SMNVEV (reference sequence). The CDR3 loop reads CASSSITRVGTQYF. Written as DNA, the CDR3 is TGTGCCAGCAGTTCAATCACACGGGTGGGGACCCAGTACTTC.

V and J are TRBV5-4 and TRBJ1-1; the D is unclear. V lost 0 bases and J lost 1, with 7 bases in between. CDR3 length: 14 amino acids. Germline V lookup: CDR1 SGHNT, CDR2 YYREEE (reference sequence). CDR3 sequence: CASSLVHTNTEAFF. CDR3 sequence (DNA): TGTGCCAGCAGCTTGGTACATACGAACACTGAAGCTTTCTTT.

The J gene is TRBJ1-5, the V gene TRBV27, with no clear D. CDR3 length equals 13 residues. V was clipped by 2 bases and J by 4 bases, with 6 bases between them. Germline V gives CDR1 MNHEY, CDR2 SMNVEV (reference sequence). The CDR3 bases are TGTGCCAGCAGTTTAACCCCGAATCAGCCCCAGCATTTT. Its translation is CASSLTPNQPQHF.

This clone was seen ten or more times. This chain connects TRBV7-9 to TRBJ1-2; D perhaps matches TRBD1 (5 bases). Germline V gene lookup returns CDR1 SEHNR and CDR2 FQNEAQ (reference sequence). This CDR3 comprises 14 residues. Trimming cost V 4 bases and J 2 bases, with 11 bases left between them. CDR3 coding DNA: TGTGCCAGCAGCTCCTGGGGGGGAAACTATGGCTACACCTTC. Amino acids: CASSSWGGNYGYTF.

In its sample, this clone is medium-sized. The chain recombines TRBV11-1 with TRBJ2-1, with TRBD1 matching over 9 bases. V lost 4 bases and J lost 2; bases outside the gene matches: 3. From germline, CDR1 is SGHAT and CDR2 FQDESV (reference sequence). The CDR3 is made up of 15 amino acids. The CDR3 spells CASSSDRGAYNEQFF. CDR3 DNA sequence: TGTGCCAGCAGCTCGGACAGGGGCGCCTACAATGAGCAGTTCTTC.

This clone was counted only a few times. CDR3 region: CASSETGGRNIQYF. The CDR3 DNA is TGTGCCAGCAGCGAAACAGGGGGTCGAAACATTCAGTACTTC. This rearrangement joins TRBV11-3 to TRBJ2-4, with TRBD1 matching 8 bases. Germline trimming cut 5 bases from V and 6 bases from J; bases unmatched to any gene: 6. The CDR3 length is 14 residues. Germline-derived CDR1 and CDR2 are SGHNT and YENEEA.

This rearrangement joins TRBV7-3 to TRBJ2-5; D is undetermined. Germline V lookup: CDR1 SGHTA, CDR2 FQGTGA. The CDR3 has 13 residues. Trimming removed 5 bases at V and 5 bases at J, with 12 bases between. For the CDR3, the DNA is TGTGCCAGCAGCCCCCGACCTTTTGAGACCCAGTACTTC. This translates into CASSPRPFETQYF.

The V and J genes are TRBV7-6 and TRBJ1-1; 9 bases agree with TRBD1. V shed 1 base, J shed 6 bases, and the junction held 3 bases outside the gene matches. Per germline, CDR1 SGHVS and CDR2 FNYEAQ. The CDR3 totals 14 residues. The CDR3 DNA is TGTGCCAGCAGCTTAGGGGACAGGGTCGCTGAAGCTTTCTTT. Translation: CASSLGDRVAEAFF.

This clone came up a few times. The gene calls are TRBV5-4 and TRBJ2-3, with TRBD2 as a possible D gene (5 bases). Germline V gene data show CDR1 as SGHNT and CDR2 as YYREEE (reference sequence). The CDR3 has 13 amino acids. Between the trimmed V and J ends, which lost 3 bases and 1 base, there was a span of 6 bases. The CDR3 nucleotides read TGTGCCAGCAGCTGGCGGGGCACAGATACGCAGTATTTT. It translates to CASSWRGTDTQYF.

In regard to this clone: One end of the junction fails to match germline, which may point to a read error. DNA of the CDR3: TGTGCCAGCAGCTTGGCAGGGGGACAGTCGTTTTACTTC. This sequence encodes CASSLAGGQSFYF. The chain couples TRBV5-1 to TRBJ2-7; TRBD1 aligns across 7 bases. There are 13 residues in the CDR3. Looked up from germline, CDR1 is SGHRS and CDR2 is YFSETQ.

V gene TRBV27 combines with J gene TRBJ2-1; maybe TRBD2 (5 bases). The CDR3 spans 12 residues. V was shortened by 4 bases and J by 6 bases, with 7 bases between the two germline ends. Germline V gene lookup returns CDR1 MNHEY and CDR2 SMNVEV (reference sequence). CDR3 in DNA: TGTGCCAGCAGTTCGACTATCAATGAGCAGTTCTTC. This sequence encodes CASSSTINEQFF.

This clone has only a few counts. The V call is TRBV2, the J call TRBJ1-2, with 10 bases that match TRBD1. Germline V gives CDR1 SNHLY, CDR2 FYNNEI. Trimming at V came to 7 bases and at J to 7 bases, leaving 6 bases not matched to a gene. This CDR3 has 13 amino acids. CDR3 in DNA: TGTGCCAGCAACCTCCGACAGGGGGCTGGCTACACCTTC. The encoded protein is CASNLRQGAGYTF. Supplemented by reference TRBV2 and TRBJ1-2, the full variable domain reads EPEVTQTPSHQVTQMGQEVILRCVPISNHLYFYWYRQILGQKVEFLVSFYNNEISEKSEIFDDQFSVERPDGSNFTLKIRSTKLEDSAMYFCASNLRQGAGYTFGSGTRLTVV.

By proportion, this clone is medium-sized (0.01 to 0.1%). This rearrangement joins TRBV4-1 to TRBJ1-5, with D tentatively TRBD1 (5 bases). CDR1 and CDR2 (germline): MGHRA, YSYEKL. The length of the CDR3 is 16 residues. Trimming left V 1 base short and J 1 base short, with 11 bases between. CDR3 in amino acids: CASSQGRPGSNQPQHF. As DNA, the CDR3 is TGCGCCAGCAGCCAAGGTCGACCAGGGAGCAATCAGCCCCAGCATTTT.

This clone was counted a few times. The chain couples TRBV6-1 to TRBJ1-1; D remains unclear. V was clipped by 6 bases and J by 3 bases, with 8 bases between them. The CDR3 runs 12 residues. From germline, CDR1 is MNHNS and CDR2 SASEGT. The CDR3 spells CASRPIYTEAFF. The CDR3 nucleotides read TGTGCCAGCAGACCCATATACACTGAAGCTTTCTTT.

This clone has only a few counts. The V gene is TRBV5-1, the J gene TRBJ1-2; D is ambiguous. With 0 bases removed from V and 4 bases from J, the gap between germline ends came to 10 bases. CDR3 length equals 14 residues. CDR1 is SGHRS and CDR2 is YFSETQ in the germline V gene. CDR3 in amino acids: CASSLGGGSYGYTF. CDR3 DNA sequence: TGCGCCAGCAGCTTGGGAGGCGGGAGCTATGGCTACACCTTC.

The J gene is TRBJ2-6, the V gene TRBV5-4, with D tentatively TRBD1 or TRBD2 (5 bases each). Germline loops: CDR1 SGHNT, CDR2 YYREEE (reference sequence). V was clipped by 4 bases and J by 3 bases, with 17 bases between them. The CDR3 consists of 17 residues. CDR3 loop: CASSREGPGIGANVLTF. As DNA, the CDR3 is TGTGCCAGCAGCCGCGAGGGACCGGGCATTGGGGCCAACGTCCTGACTTTC.

This clone was recorded a few times. The chain uses TRBV5-1 and TRBJ1-2, with no clear D. Germline-derived CDR1 and CDR2 are SGHRS and YFSETQ. Trimming left V 2 bases short and J 0 bases short, with 8 bases between. The CDR3 covers 14 residues. The CDR3 spells CASSLYIPNYGYTF. DNA for the CDR3: TGCGCCAGCAGCTTATATATCCCTAACTATGGCTACACCTTC.

Points on this clone: The junction and the germline gene differ at one end; a read error may be behind it. The V and J genes are TRBV7-3 and TRBJ2-7, with D uncertain. Germline V gene sequence: CDR1 SGHTA, CDR2 FQGTGA. The CDR3 extends over 12 amino acids. The CDR3 here is CASSLFPYEQYF. The CDR3 nucleotides read TGCGCCAGCAGCCTGTTTCCCTACGAGCAGTACTTC. The full variable domain, completed using reference TRBV7-3 and TRBJ2-7, is GAGVSQTPSNKVTEKGKYVELRCDPISGHTALYWYRQSLGQGPEFLIYFQGTGAADDSGLPNDRFFAVRPEGSVSTLKIQRTERGDSAVYLCASSLFPYEQYFGPGTRLTVT.

This clone was seen more than once but under ten times. V usage is TRBV9 and J usage is TRBJ2-1; no firm D call. The V end was cut by 0 bases, the J end by 10 bases, with 8 bases between. Looked up from germline, CDR1 is SGDLS and CDR2 is YYNGEE. The CDR3 spans 12 residues. CDR3 in DNA: TGTGCCAGCAGCGTAGACCTCGTAGAGCAGTTCTTC. It specifies CASSVDLVEQFF.

This clone appeared a few times. The chain is built from TRBV6-5 and TRBJ2-2, with D possibly TRBD2 on 5 matching bases. Germline CDR1 is MNHEY and CDR2 is SVGAGI. V was cut by 2 bases and J by 10 bases, with 8 bases left in between. The CDR3 contains 12 residues. The chain's CDR3 is CASSYEGVELFF. CDR3 nucleotides: TGTGCCAGCAGTTACGAGGGTGTGGAGCTGTTTTTT.

This chain connects TRBV7-8 to TRBJ2-3; 7 positions agree with TRBD2. The CDR3 extends over 15 amino acids. Germline values: CDR1 SGHVS, CDR2 FQNEAQ. The junction had 3 bases not matched to a gene; V was cut back by 1 base and J by 2 bases. The CDR3 region is CASSLVGGTTDTQYF. CDR3 DNA sequence: TGTGCCAGCAGCTTAGTGGGGGGGACCACAGATACGCAGTATTTT.

J is TRBJ2-1 and V is TRBV11-1, with D tentatively TRBD2 (5 bases). There are 17 residues in the CDR3. CDR1 SGHAT and CDR2 FQDESV come from the germline V gene (reference sequence). V dropped 5 bases and J dropped 9 bases, with 26 bases sitting between them. The CDR3 here is CASSRVALEGLRAEQFF. The CDR3 DNA sequence: TGTGCCAGCAGCCGGGTCGCCCTCGAAGGGCTGAGGGCTGAGCAGTTCTTC.

This clone was seen more than once but under ten times. The gene calls are TRBV2 and TRBJ1-5; D remains ambiguous. There are 13 residues in the CDR3. Trimming left V 4 bases short and J 3 bases short, with 7 bases between. Germline V lookup: CDR1 SNHLY, CDR2 FYNNEI. CDR3 DNA sequence: TGTGCCAGCAGTGCAGGTTACAATCAGCCCCAGCATTTT. This sequence encodes CASSAGYNQPQHF.

The J gene is TRBJ1-2, the V gene TRBV19; possibly TRBD1 for D (6 bases). Trimming cost V 3 bases and J 3 bases, with 14 bases left between them. Looked up from germline, CDR1 is LNHDA and CDR2 is SQIVND (reference sequence). The CDR3 spans 15 residues. CDR3 protein: CASSMARTAHYGYTF. As DNA, the CDR3 is TGTGCCAGTAGTATGGCCCGGACAGCGCACTATGGCTACACCTTC.

The chain links TRBV9 to TRBJ2-3, with TRBD2 matching over 9 bases. The V gene's germline CDR1 is SGDLS and CDR2 YYNGEE. The CDR3 covers 14 residues. With 2 bases clipped from V and 6 bases from J, the junction kept 4 bases outside the gene matches. Here the CDR3 DNA reads TGTGCCAGCAGCGTTAGCGGGAGCTGGGATACGCAGTATTTT. This encodes CASSVSGSWDTQYF. Combining the CDR3 with reference TRBV9 and TRBJ2-3 gives the whole variable domain DSGVTQTPKHLITATGQRVTLRCSPRSGDLSVYWYQQSLDQGLQFLIQYYNGEERAKGNILERFSAQQFPDLHSELNLSSLELGDSALYFCASSVSGSWDTQYFGPGTRLTVL.

CDR3 sequence (DNA): TGTGCCTGGAGTACCCGGTACGAGCAGTACTTC. Its protein is CAWSTRYEQYF. The J gene is TRBJ2-7, the V gene TRBV30; no clear D. V was clipped by 2 bases and J by 4 bases, with 6 bases between them. The CDR3 contains 11 residues. Looked up from germline, CDR1 is GTSNPN and CDR2 is SVGIG (reference sequence). The variable domain in full, completed from reference TRBV30 and TRBJ2-7, reads SQTIHQWPATLVQPVGSPLSLECTVEGTSNPNLYWYRQAAGRGLQLLFYSVGIGQISSEVPQNLSASRPQDRQFILSSKKLLLSDSGFYLCAWSTRYEQYFGPGTRLTVT.

The gene calls are TRBV2 and TRBJ2-7, with 7 bases fitting TRBD1. This CDR3 has 15 amino acids. The V gene end was trimmed by 6 bases and the J gene end by 0 bases; junction bases not matched to a gene: 8. The germline V gene encodes CDR1 SNHLY and CDR2 FYNNEI. The CDR3 region has the DNA TGTGCCAGCAGGCAAGGACAGGCGTACTCCTACGAGCAGTACTTC. It is translated as CASRQGQAYSYEQYF.

This clone was detected ten times or more. This rearrangement joins TRBV14 to TRBJ1-2; tentatively, D is TRBD1 (6 bases). The germline gives CDR1 SGHDN, CDR2 FVKESK. Trimming removed 3 bases from V and 4 bases from J, with 12 bases in between. The CDR3 runs to 14 residues. The CDR3 region has the DNA TGTGCCAGCAGCCAGCAGGGGTATGGCTATGGCTACACCTTC. Its protein product is CASSQQGYGYGYTF.

The chain combines TRBV7-2 with TRBJ2-5, with TRBD1 matching over 8 bases. The V gene end was trimmed by 5 bases and the J gene end by 13 bases; junction bases not matched to a gene: 9. The CDR3 runs to 12 residues. Germline V gene lookup returns CDR1 SGHTA and CDR2 FQGNSA. In nucleotides, the CDR3 is TGTGCCAGCAGCCCTCCGGACAGGGCTGGGTACTTC. It is translated as CASSPPDRAGYF.

The chain recombines TRBV9 with TRBJ1-3; D gene ambiguous. Looked up from germline, CDR1 is SGDLS and CDR2 is YYNGEE. The CDR3 is 15 amino acids. V lost 3 bases to trimming and J lost 0 bases, with 10 bases between them. In DNA, the CDR3 is TGTGCCAGCAGCGGAACCGGTTCCTCTGGAAACACCATATATTTT. Encoded protein: CASSGTGSSGNTIYF.